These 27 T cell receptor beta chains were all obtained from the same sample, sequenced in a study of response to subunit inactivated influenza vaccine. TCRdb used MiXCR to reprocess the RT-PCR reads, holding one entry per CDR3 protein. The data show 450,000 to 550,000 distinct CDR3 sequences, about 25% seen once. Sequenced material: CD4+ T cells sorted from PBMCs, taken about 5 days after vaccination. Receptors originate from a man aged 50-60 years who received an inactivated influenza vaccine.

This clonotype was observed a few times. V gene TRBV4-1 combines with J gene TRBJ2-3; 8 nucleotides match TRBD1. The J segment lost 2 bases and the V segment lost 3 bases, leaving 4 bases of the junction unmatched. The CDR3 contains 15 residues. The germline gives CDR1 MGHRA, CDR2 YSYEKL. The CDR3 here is CASSHQGAVTDTQYF. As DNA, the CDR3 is TGCGCCAGCAGCCACCAGGGGGCCGTCACAGATACGCAGTATTTT.

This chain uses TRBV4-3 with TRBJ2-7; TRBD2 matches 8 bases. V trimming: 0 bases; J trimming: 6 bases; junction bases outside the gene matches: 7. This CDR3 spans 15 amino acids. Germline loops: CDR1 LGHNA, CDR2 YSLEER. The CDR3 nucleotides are TGCGCCAGCAGCCAAGAAACCGGGAGGGCCGGCGAGCAGTACTTC. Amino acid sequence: CASSQETGRAGEQYF.

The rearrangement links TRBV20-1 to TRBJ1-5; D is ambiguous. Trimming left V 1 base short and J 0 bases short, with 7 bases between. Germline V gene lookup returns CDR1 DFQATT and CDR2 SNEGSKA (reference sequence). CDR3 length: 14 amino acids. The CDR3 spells CSARAGNSNQPQHF. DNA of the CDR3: TGCAGTGCTAGAGCGGGGAATAGCAATCAGCCCCAGCATTTT.

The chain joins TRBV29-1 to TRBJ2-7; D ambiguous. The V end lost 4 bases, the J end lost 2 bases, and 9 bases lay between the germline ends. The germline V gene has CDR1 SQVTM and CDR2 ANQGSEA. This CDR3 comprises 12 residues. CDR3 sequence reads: CSVAVRTYEQYF. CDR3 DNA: TGCAGCGTTGCCGTGCGGACCTACGAGCAGTACTTC.

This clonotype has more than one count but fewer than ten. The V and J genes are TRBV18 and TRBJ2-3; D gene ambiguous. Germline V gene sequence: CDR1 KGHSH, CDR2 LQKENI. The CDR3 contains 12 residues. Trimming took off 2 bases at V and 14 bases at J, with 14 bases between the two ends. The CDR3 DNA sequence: TGTGCCAGCTCACCAGACGGCAGGCCGGGGTATTTT. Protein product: CASSPDGRPGYF.

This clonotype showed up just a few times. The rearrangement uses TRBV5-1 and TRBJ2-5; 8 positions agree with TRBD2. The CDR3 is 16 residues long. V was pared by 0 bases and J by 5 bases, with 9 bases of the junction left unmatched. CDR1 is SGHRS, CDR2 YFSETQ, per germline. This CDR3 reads CASSLAVGLVMETQYF. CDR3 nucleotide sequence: TGCGCCAGCAGCTTGGCCGTGGGACTAGTTATGGAGACCCAGTACTTC.

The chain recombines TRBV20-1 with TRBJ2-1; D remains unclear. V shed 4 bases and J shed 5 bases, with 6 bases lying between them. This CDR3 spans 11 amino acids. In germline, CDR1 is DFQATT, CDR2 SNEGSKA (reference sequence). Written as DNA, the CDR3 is TGCAGTGCTAAACGGGACAATGAGCAGTTCTTC. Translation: CSAKRDNEQFF.

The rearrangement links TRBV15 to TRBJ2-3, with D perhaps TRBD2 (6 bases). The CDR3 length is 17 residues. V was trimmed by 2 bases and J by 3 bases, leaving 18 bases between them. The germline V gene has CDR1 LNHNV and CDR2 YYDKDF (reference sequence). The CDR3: CATSRPLAGRGTDTQYF. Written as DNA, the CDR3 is TGTGCCACCAGCAGACCCCTGGCGGGGCGAGGGACAGATACGCAGTATTTT.

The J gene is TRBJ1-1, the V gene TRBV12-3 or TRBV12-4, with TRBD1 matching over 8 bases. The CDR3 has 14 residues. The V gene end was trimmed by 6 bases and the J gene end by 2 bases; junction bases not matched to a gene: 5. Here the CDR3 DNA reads TGTGCCAGCAGCCGCAGGGGGCGAAACACTGAAGCTTTCTTT. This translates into CASSRRGRNTEAFF.

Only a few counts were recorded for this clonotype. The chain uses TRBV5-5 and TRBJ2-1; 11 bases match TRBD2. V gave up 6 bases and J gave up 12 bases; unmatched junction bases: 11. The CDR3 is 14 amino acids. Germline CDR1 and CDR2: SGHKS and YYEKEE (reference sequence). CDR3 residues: CASNTGTSGGVQFF. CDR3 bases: TGTGCCAGCAACACGGGGACTAGCGGAGGGGTGCAGTTCTTC.

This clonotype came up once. The DNA for the CDR3 is TGTGCCAGCGGCGAGGGGGCTCGTACGGAGACCCAGTACTTC. Translation: CASGEGARTETQYF. The chain links TRBV6-2 or TRBV6-3 to TRBJ2-5; TRBD1 agrees at 7 bases. Germline values: CDR1 MNHEY, CDR2 SVGEGT. The CDR3 covers 14 residues. V dropped 8 bases and J dropped 5; count of bases not matched to a gene: 11.

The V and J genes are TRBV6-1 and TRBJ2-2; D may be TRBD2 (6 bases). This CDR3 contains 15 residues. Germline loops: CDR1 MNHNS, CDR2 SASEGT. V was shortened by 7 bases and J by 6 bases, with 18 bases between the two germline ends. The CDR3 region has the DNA TGTGCCAGCAAACCAACGGGACTTTTTTCCGGGGAGCTGTTTTTT. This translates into CASKPTGLFSGELFF.

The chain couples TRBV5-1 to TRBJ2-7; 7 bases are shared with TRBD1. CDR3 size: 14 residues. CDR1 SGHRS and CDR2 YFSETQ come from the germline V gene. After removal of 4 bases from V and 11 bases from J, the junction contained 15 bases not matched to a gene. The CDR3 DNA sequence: TGCGCCAGCAGCGAGGGGGCCGCAGTGGAATTGAAGTACTTC. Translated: CASSEGAAVELKYF. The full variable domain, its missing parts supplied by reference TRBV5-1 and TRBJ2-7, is KAGVTQTPRYLIKTRGQQVTLSCSPISGHRSVSWYQQTPGQGLQFLFEYFSETQRNKGNFPGRFSGRQFSNSRSEMNVSTLELGDSALYLCASSEGAAVELKYFGPGTRLTVT.

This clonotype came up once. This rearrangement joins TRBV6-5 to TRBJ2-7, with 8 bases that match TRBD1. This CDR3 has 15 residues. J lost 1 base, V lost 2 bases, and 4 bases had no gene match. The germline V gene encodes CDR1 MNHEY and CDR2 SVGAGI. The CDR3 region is CASSYGGQGSYEQYF. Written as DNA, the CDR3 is TGTGCCAGCAGTTACGGTGGACAGGGTTCCTACGAGCAGTACTTC.

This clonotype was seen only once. CDR3 nucleotides: TGTGCCAGCAGCCCAAGGGGGCTAGCGGGAGGGAGGGTCACAGATACGCAGTATTTT. Its translation is CASSPRGLAGGRVTDTQYF. The rearrangement joins TRBV11-2 to TRBJ2-3; 12 nucleotides agree with TRBD2. Germline lookup yields CDR1 SGHAT and CDR2 FQNNGV. J was trimmed by 2 bases and V by 5 bases; bases with no gene match: 14. This CDR3 has 19 amino acids.

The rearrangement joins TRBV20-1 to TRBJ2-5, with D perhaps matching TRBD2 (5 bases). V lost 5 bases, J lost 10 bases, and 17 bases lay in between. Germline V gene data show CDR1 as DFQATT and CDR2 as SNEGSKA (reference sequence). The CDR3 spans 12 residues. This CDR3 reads CSAPRNLGDQYF. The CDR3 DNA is TGCAGTGCTCCGAGGAACCTCGGGGACCAGTACTTC.

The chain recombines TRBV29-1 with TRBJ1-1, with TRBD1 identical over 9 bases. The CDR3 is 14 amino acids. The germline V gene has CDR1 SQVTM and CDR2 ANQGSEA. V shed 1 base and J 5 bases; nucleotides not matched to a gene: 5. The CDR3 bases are TGCAGCGTTGAAGGGGACAGGGCAAGGACTGAAGCTTTCTTT. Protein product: CSVEGDRARTEAFF.

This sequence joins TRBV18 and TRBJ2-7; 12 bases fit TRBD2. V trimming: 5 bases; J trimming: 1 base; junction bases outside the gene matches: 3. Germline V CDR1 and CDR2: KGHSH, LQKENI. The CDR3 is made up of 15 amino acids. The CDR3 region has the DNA TGTGCCAGCTCAAAGACTAGCGGGAGTTCCTACGAGCAGTACTTC. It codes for CASSKTSGSSYEQYF.

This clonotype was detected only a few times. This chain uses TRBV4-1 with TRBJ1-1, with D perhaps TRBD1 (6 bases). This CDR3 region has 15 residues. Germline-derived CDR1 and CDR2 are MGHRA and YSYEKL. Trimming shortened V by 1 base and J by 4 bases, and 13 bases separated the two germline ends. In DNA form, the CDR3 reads TGCGCCAGCAGCCAAGTGGGGGGGGCGGTCACTGAAGCTTTCTTT. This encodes CASSQVGGAVTEAFF.

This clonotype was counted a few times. CDR3 nucleotides: TGTGCCAGCAGCTTAGTGGCGGAAAAACTGTTTTTT. Translation gives CASSLVAEKLFF. This sequence joins TRBV11-2 and TRBJ1-4; D call uncertain. The CDR3 consists of 12 residues. V gave up 1 base and J gave up 8 bases, with 5 bases separating them. The V gene's germline CDR1 is SGHAT and CDR2 FQNNGV.

Here the CDR3 reads CASSESTTDTQYF. In nucleotides, the CDR3 is TGCGCCAGCAGTGAGTCGACGACAGATACGCAGTATTTT. V gene TRBV10-1 combines with J gene TRBJ2-3, with unresolved D. This CDR3 has 13 residues. Trimming stripped 0 bases from V and 3 bases from J, with 4 bases between. Germline CDR1 and CDR2: WNHNN and SYGVQD (reference sequence).

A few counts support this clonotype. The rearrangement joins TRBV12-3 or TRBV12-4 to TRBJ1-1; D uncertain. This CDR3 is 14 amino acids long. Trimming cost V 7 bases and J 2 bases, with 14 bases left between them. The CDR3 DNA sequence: TGTGCCAGCACCCCACGGCACAGAAACACTGAAGCTTTCTTT. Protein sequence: CASTPRHRNTEAFF.

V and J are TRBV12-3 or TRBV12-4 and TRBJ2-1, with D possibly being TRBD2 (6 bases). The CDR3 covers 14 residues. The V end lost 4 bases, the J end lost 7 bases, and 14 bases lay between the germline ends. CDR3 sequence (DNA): TGTGCCAGCAGTTGGGACTCCGGGAGAAATGAGCAGTTCTTC. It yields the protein CASSWDSGRNEQFF.

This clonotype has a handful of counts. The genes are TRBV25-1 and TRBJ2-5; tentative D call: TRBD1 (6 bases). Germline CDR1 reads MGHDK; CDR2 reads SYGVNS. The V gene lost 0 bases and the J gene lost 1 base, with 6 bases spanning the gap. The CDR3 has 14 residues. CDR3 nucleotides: TGTGCCAGCAGTGAATACAGGGGCCAAGAGACCCAGTACTTC. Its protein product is CASSEYRGQETQYF.

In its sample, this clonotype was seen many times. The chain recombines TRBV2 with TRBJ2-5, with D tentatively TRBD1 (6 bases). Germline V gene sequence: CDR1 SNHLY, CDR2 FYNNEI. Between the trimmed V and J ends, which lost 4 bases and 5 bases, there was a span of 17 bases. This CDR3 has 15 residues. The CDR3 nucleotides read TGTGCCAGCAGTGGGAGACAGGTTATCTGGGAGACCCAGTACTTC. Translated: CASSGRQVIWETQYF. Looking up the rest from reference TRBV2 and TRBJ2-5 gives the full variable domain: EPEVTQTPSHQVTQMGQEVILRCVPISNHLYFYWYRQILGQKVEFLVSFYNNEISEKSEIFDDQFSVERPDGSNFTLKIRSTKLEDSAMYFCASSGRQVIWETQYFGPGTRLLVL.

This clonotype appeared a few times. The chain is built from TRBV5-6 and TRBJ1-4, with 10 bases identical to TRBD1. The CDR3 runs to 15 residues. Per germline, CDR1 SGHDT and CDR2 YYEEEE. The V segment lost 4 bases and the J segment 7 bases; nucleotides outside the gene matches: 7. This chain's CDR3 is CASSLWDRGVEKLFF. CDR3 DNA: TGTGCCAGCAGCCTATGGGACAGGGGAGTTGAAAAACTGTTTTTT.

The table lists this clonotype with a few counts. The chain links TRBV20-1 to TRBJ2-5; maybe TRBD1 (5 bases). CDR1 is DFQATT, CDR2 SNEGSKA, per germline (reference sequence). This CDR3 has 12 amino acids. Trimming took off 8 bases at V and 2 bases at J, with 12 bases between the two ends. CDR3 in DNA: TGCAGTCCCGACAGTCGTCAAGAGACCCAGTACTTC. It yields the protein CSPDSRQETQYF.